This T cell receptor (beta chain) was obtained from a study of cytomegalovirus exposure and HLA in healthy donors. In its sample, this clone was seen a few times. The CDR3 is 14 residues long. The V segment lost 4 bases and the J segment 8 bases; nucleotides outside the gene matches: 7. CDR1 is SGHRS and CDR2 is YFSETQ in the germline V gene. PCR employed 60 Vbeta and 13 Jbeta primers. Clones were sequenced by immunoSEQ multiplex PCR, and TCRdb holds only the in-frame ones, with some missing. The sample yields over 50,000 clones, roughly 86% seen once. This TCR was sampled from a man aged 18 to 29 in good health and CMV-seronegative. Sequenced: PBMCs. The chain joins TRBV5-1 to TRBJ1-4, with TRBD1 matching over 8 bases. CDR3: CASSNTGGEEKLFF. The CDR3 nucleotides read TGCGCCAGCAGCAACACAGGGGGAGAAGAAAAACTGTTTTTT.